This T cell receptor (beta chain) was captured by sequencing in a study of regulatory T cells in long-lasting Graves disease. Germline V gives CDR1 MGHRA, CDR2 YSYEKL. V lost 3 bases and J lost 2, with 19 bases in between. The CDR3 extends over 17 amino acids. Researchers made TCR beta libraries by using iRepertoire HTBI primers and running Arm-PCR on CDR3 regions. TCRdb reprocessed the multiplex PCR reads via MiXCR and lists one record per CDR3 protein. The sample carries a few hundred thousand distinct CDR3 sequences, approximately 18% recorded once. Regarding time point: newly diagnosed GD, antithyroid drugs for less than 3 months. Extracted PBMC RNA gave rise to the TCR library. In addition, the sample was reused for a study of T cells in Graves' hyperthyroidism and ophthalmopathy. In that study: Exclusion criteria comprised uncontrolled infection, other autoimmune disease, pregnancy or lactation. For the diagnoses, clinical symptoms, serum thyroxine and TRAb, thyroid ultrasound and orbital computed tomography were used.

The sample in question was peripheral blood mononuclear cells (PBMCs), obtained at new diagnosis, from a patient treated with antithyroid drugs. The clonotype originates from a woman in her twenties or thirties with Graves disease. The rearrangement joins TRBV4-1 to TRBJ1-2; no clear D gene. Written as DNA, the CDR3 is TGCGCCAGCAGCCAGTCGTCGGACCTCCCCATAAACTATGGCTACACCTTC. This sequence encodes CASSQSSDLPINYGYTF.